A single sample gave rise to the 21 T cell receptor beta chains below, sequenced in a study of blood T cells in healthy people across ages. With a J-beta primer mix and a sample-barcoded 5' primer, a second PCR ran 7 to 11 cycles. TCRdb called the 5' RACE reads again in MiXCR, with one record for every CDR3 protein. The table lists over 950,000 distinct CDR3 sequences, under 40% of them singletons. The material sequenced was blood. These receptors were obtained from a man between 18 and 35 years old in good health.

This clonotype has only one observation. This sequence joins TRBV7-2 and TRBJ1-6; D ambiguous. The ends were cut back, 2 bases at V and 3 bases at J, with 11 bases in the middle. Germline V CDR1 and CDR2: SGHTA, FQGNSA. The CDR3 sequence is 16 residues long. The CDR3 region has the DNA TGTGCCAGCAGCTTAAAATCGAGTGGCTATAATTCACCCCTCCACTTT. This gives the protein CASSLKSSGYNSPLHF.

This clonotype was detected a few times. The V gene is TRBV20-1, the J gene TRBJ2-3; D not certain. The CDR3 has 14 residues. Germline CDR1 is DFQATT and CDR2 is SNEGSKA (reference sequence). V was clipped by 1 base and J by 2 bases, with 10 bases between them. The chain's CDR3 is CSARVSGSTDTQYF. The CDR3 DNA follows: TGCAGTGCTAGAGTTTCCGGGTCCACAGATACGCAGTATTTT.

This clonotype turned up a few times. Compared with germline, one end of the junction differs, possibly owing to a read error. The V and J genes are TRBV7-7 and TRBJ1-2; D is undetermined. The germline V gene encodes CDR1 SSHAT and CDR2 FNYEAQ (reference sequence). The CDR3 totals 15 residues. In DNA, the CDR3 is TGTGCTAGCAGCATAGTAACGGGGTTCCCCTATGGCTACACCTTC. This gives the protein CASSIVTGFPYGYTF. Full variable domain (outside the CDR3, taken from reference TRBV7-7 and TRBJ1-2): GAGVSQSPRYKVTKRGQDVTLRCDPISSHATLYWYQQALGQGPEFLTYFNYEAQPDKSGLPSDRFSAERPEGSISTLTIQRTEQRDSAMYRCASSIVTGFPYGYTFGSGTRLTVV.

The chain employs TRBV29-1 and TRBJ1-2, with a tentative D call TRBD1 (6 bases). Looked up from germline, CDR1 is SQVTM and CDR2 is ANQGSEA. V was clipped by 7 bases and J by 4 bases, with 16 bases between them. The CDR3 consists of 13 residues. The CDR3 reads CSAAWGAGYGYTF. CDR3 nucleotide sequence: TGCAGCGCGGCCTGGGGGGCCGGCTATGGCTACACCTTC.

In this sample, this clonotype turned up a few times. Here the CDR3 reads CASSRAQGLNEKLFF. DNA of the CDR3: TGTGCCAGCAGTCGGGCCCAGGGGCTTAATGAAAAACTGTTTTTT. V and J are TRBV7-2 and TRBJ1-4, with a tentative D call TRBD1 (6 bases). Trimming removed 6 bases from V and 4 bases from J, with 15 bases in between. The CDR3 covers 15 residues. Germline CDR1 SGHTA, CDR2 FQGNSA.

The chain joins TRBV12-3 or TRBV12-4 to TRBJ2-4; D remains unclear. The better agreement between TRBJ2-7 and the DNA end casts doubt on the J call. The CDR3 has 12 residues. As DNA, the CDR3 is TGTGCCAGCAGTTTAAGAGCACGCGAGCAGTACTTC. Translating it yields CASSLRAREQYF.

The chain combines TRBV13 with TRBJ2-5; the D is unclear. The CDR3 spans 12 residues. V lost 6 bases and J 4 bases, leaving 9 bases between the germline ends. Germline loops: CDR1 PRHDT, CDR2 FYEKMQ (reference sequence). CDR3 nucleotide sequence: TGTGCCAGCAGGGCGGAGAGAGAGACCCAGTACTTC. Its translation: CASRAERETQYF.

Only a few counts were recorded for this clonotype. V gene TRBV20-1 combines with J gene TRBJ1-5; no definite D call. The CDR3 extends over 14 amino acids. Germline CDR1 is DFQATT and CDR2 is SNEGSKA (reference sequence). Between the trimmed V and J ends, which lost 1 base and 1 base, there was a span of 8 bases. The CDR3 sequence is CSARGVLSNQPQHF. CDR3 nucleotide sequence: TGCAGTGCTAGAGGAGTATTAAGCAATCAGCCCCAGCATTTT.

The genes are TRBV25-1 and TRBJ2-7, with D perhaps TRBD2 (5 bases). The CDR3 contains 15 residues. V lost 1 base and J 7 bases, leaving 17 bases between the germline ends. Germline-derived CDR1 and CDR2 are MGHDK and SYGVNS. The chain's CDR3 is CASSELDFSYNEQYF. DNA of the CDR3: TGTGCCAGCAGTGAATTGGACTTCTCCTACAATGAGCAGTACTTC.

The rearrangement uses TRBV12-3 or TRBV12-4 and TRBJ1-2; TRBD1 matches 9 bases. Trimming cost V 6 bases and J 3 bases; bases outside gene matches: 5. The CDR3 has 14 amino acids. CDR3 protein: CASSQQGADYGYTF. The DNA for the CDR3 is TGTGCCAGCAGCCAACAGGGGGCCGACTATGGCTACACCTTC.

This chain links TRBV9 with TRBJ1-1, with D tentatively TRBD1 (5 bases). The CDR3 covers 13 residues. Per the germline V gene, CDR1 is SGDLS and CDR2 is YYNGEE. Trimming removed 4 bases at V and 4 bases at J, with 11 bases between. The CDR3 sequence is CASSPAGATEAFF. The CDR3 DNA follows: TGTGCCAGCAGCCCAGCCGGGGCCACTGAAGCTTTCTTT.

The sample holds one count of this clonotype. The chain links TRBV6-6 to TRBJ2-3; 12 positions agree with TRBD2. Losses at the gene ends were 2 bases for V and 1 base for J; bases not matched to a gene: 4. CDR1 is MNHNY, CDR2 SVGAGI, per germline (reference sequence). This CDR3 comprises 17 residues. In DNA, the CDR3 is TGTGCCAGCAGTTACCCACGGACTAGCGGGGGCACAGATACGCAGTATTTT. It is translated as CASSYPRTSGGTDTQYF.

This chain joins TRBV9 and TRBJ1-2; D gene ambiguous. CDR3 length equals 15 residues. CDR1 is SGDLS, CDR2 YYNGEE, per germline. V lost 2 bases, J lost 3 bases, and 14 bases lay in between. The DNA of the CDR3 is TGTGCCAGCAGCGTTGGAGGGCTCGGCCACTATGGCTACACCTTC. Translation: CASSVGGLGHYGYTF.

This chain joins TRBV2 and TRBJ2-3; D gene ambiguous. This CDR3 has 10 amino acids. Germline values: CDR1 SNHLY, CDR2 FYNNEI. Between the trimmed V and J ends, which lost 8 bases and 2 bases, there was a span of 2 bases. CDR3 loop: CASYTDTQYF. CDR3 in DNA: TGTGCCAGCTACACAGATACGCAGTATTTT.

The chain is built from TRBV7-9 and TRBJ1-1, with 7 bases aligning to TRBD1. Per germline, CDR1 SEHNR and CDR2 FQNEAQ (reference sequence). V lost 8 bases to trimming and J lost 7 bases; unmatched junction nucleotides: 7. CDR3 size: 12 residues. CDR3 amino acids: CASVGQSYEAFF. CDR3 nucleotides: TGTGCCAGCGTGGGACAGAGTTATGAAGCTTTCTTT.

The V call is TRBV5-1, the J call TRBJ2-5; D call uncertain. Germline loops: CDR1 SGHRS, CDR2 YFSETQ. The CDR3 has 16 amino acids. V lost 5 bases to trimming and J lost 2 bases, with 19 bases between them. CDR3 sequence: CASSSPGNRMQETQYF. CDR3 sequence (DNA): TGCGCCAGCAGTTCCCCCGGTAACCGCATGCAAGAGACCCAGTACTTC.

This clonotype was seen more than once but under ten times. V usage is TRBV27 and J usage is TRBJ2-7; 7 nucleotides line up with TRBD1. The V and J ends lost 5 bases and 5 bases, in that order; junction bases with no gene match: 12. The length of the CDR3 is 15 residues. The germline V gene encodes CDR1 MNHEY and CDR2 SMNVEV (reference sequence). CDR3 loop: CASSPPTTGQHEQYF. For the CDR3, the DNA is TGTGCCAGCAGTCCCCCTACGACAGGGCAGCACGAGCAGTACTTC.

This clonotype has at least ten counts. This chain connects TRBV28 to TRBJ2-5; 10 bases align to TRBD1. Germline CDR1 MDHEN, CDR2 SYDVKM. The CDR3 has 16 amino acids. Trimming at V came to 5 bases and at J to 4 bases, leaving 10 bases not matched to a gene. CDR3 loop: CASSLGTGAYRETQYF. DNA of the CDR3: TGTGCCAGCAGTCTGGGGACAGGGGCGTATCGAGAGACCCAGTACTTC.

The chain carries TRBV12-3 or TRBV12-4 and TRBJ1-2; D not resolved. The CDR3 is 14 amino acids. V was trimmed by 8 bases and J by 2 bases, leaving 15 bases between them. CDR3 DNA sequence: TGTGCCAGCGTTCCGGCTGGTCTCAACTATGGCTACACCTTC. Translation gives CASVPAGLNYGYTF.

This clonotype was detected ten times or more. The chain employs TRBV20-1 and TRBJ1-5, with D uncertain. This CDR3 comprises 14 residues. Germline values: CDR1 DFQATT, CDR2 SNEGSKA (reference sequence). Trimming shortened V by 1 base and J by 0 bases, and 7 bases separated the two germline ends. CDR3 amino acids: CSARGSYSNQPQHF. In DNA form, the CDR3 reads TGCAGTGCTAGAGGGTCCTATAGCAATCAGCCCCAGCATTTT.

The chain recombines TRBV12-3 or TRBV12-4 with TRBJ2-4; 7 nucleotides match TRBD2. The J call may be faulty, since TRBJ2-5 better matches the DNA end. The CDR3 runs 15 residues. The CDR3 DNA is TGTGCCAGCAGTCCGGCCGGGACTACAGAAGAGACCCAGTACTTC. Its translation: CASSPAGTTEETQYF.